This T cell receptor (beta chain) stems from a study of T cells in Graves' hyperthyroidism and ophthalmopathy. Points from the study as a whole: Ophthalmopathy could be told apart from stable hyperthyroidism with a 13 V-J model. Ophthalmopathy, which appeared later, was predicted by the model a median roughly 6.5 months before onset. Most clonotypes expanded in thyroid above 0.001 were likewise present in blood.

PBMCs were derived from 9.5 to 10 ml fresh peripheral blood. Regarding this clonotype: What it binds is not known.

Amplification targeted TCR beta CDR3 regions from RNA transcripts. Initially, a first-round RT-PCR of the TCR CDR3 employed the HTBI primer set. From the multiplex PCR reads, TCRdb called clonotypes with MiXCR, one entry per CDR3 protein. The table lists about 350,000 distinct CDR3 sequences, 14% of them singletons. Trimming cost V 5 bases and J 1 base; bases outside gene matches: 8. This CDR3 region has 15 residues. Germline CDR1 is SGHRS and CDR2 is YFSETQ. The sample consisted of blood. The receptor was isolated from a woman aged 30 to 39 with Graves' hyperthyroidism. V is TRBV5-1 and J is TRBJ2-5, with 7 positions matching TRBD1. The CDR3 DNA reads TGCGCCAGCAGTTTACCGGGACAGATCCAAGAGACCCAGTACTTC. Translation: CASSLPGQIQETQYF.